This entry concerns a single TCR beta chain. Its matching antigen is unknown. The CDR3 loop spans 14 amino acids. The germline V and J ends were trimmed by 3 bases and 4 bases, with 11 bases remaining between them. The germline V gene has CDR1 SGDLS and CDR2 YYNGEE. The entry originates in a study of T cell responses to AZD1222 COVID-19 vaccine. Points from the study as a whole: Spike regions recognized by vaccine-associated CD4 TCRs spanned the protein, led by 160-218 and 743-854. Rises in breadth and depth of Spike-specific TCRs came after two AZD1222 doses. Most donors were white British, females outnumbered males, and clonal diversity was possibly underestimated.

Sequencing was performed with immunoSEQ multiplex PCR; in TCRdb, only in-frame clones are kept and a portion is missing. Among 110,000 to 150,000 clones, about 93% were seen once, and the ten largest hold about 3.7%. The chain combines TRBV9 with TRBJ1-3, with a weak D call TRBD1 (5 bases). The clonotype originates from an adult in good health. The sample was peripheral blood, taken on day 0 of AZD1222 vaccination. CDR3: CASSGGDGGNTIYF. The CDR3 DNA sequence: TGTGCCAGCAGCGGCGGGGACGGGGGAAACACCATATATTTT.